This TCR beta chain was retrieved from a study of blood T cell repertoires in COVID-19. Study in general: Samples representing acute and convalescent COVID-19 were sourced from the United States, Italy and Spain. In each case, the material was cDNA or gDNA derived from T cells, B-cell-depleted T cells, or PBMCs.

The CDR3 covers 13 residues. The germline gives CDR1 MDHEN, CDR2 SYDVKM. V was cut by 5 bases and J by 5 bases, with 13 bases left in between. In the original workflow: Reference gene primer amplification gave nucleated cell count estimates. Libraries were prepared by immunoSEQ multiplex PCR; TCRdb keeps only in-frame clonotypes and omits some of them. The V and J calls and clone size are taken from that table; D and trimming were inferred from the DNA. The sample includes some 150,000 clones, roughly 84% of them seen just once. The receptor was derived from a human donor with acute or convalescent COVID-19. The donor label of this sample is uncertain. The rearrangement links TRBV28 to TRBJ2-7; D remains unclear. Sequencing was carried out using peripheral blood. For the CDR3, the DNA is TGTGCCAGCAGTCTCCAGGCTTCCCACGAGCAGTACTTC. It codes for CASSLQASHEQYF. The full variable domain, with the rest looked up from reference TRBV28 and TRBJ2-7, is DVKVTQSSRYLVKRTGEKVFLECVQDMDHENMFWYRQDPGLGLRLIYFSYDVKMKEKGDIPEGYSVSREKKERFSLILESASTNQTSMYLCASSLQASHEQYFGPGTRLTVT.